This T cell receptor beta chain was identified during a study of Graves' ophthalmopathy and Graves' hyperthyroidism. The study, taken as a whole, reports: A 13-signature model separated ophthalmopathy from stable hyperthyroidism, reaching around 88% sensitivity and 81.08% specificity cross-validated.

This clonotype was found a few times. The antigen remains unidentified. Researchers took RNA transcripts and amplified TCR beta CDR3 regions from them. First-round RT-PCR with HTBI primers preceded a second-round multiplex PCR. Using its own MiXCR run on the multiplex PCR reads, TCRdb lists one record per CDR3 protein. The repertoire has about 410,000 distinct CDR3 sequences, around 18% of them found once; the top ten carry roughly 1.6%. Sequencing used peripheral blood. This sequence was found in a woman aged 18-29 years with Graves' ophthalmopathy.

The CDR3 loop reads CASSPELALSNEQFF. The DNA for the CDR3 is TGTGCCAGCAGCCCGGAGCTGGCTTTGAGCAATGAGCAGTTCTTC. The V call is TRBV9, the J call TRBJ2-1; D not resolved. The germline V gene encodes CDR1 SGDLS and CDR2 YYNGEE. V shed 4 bases and J shed 6 bases, with 17 bases lying between them. The CDR3 has 15 residues.